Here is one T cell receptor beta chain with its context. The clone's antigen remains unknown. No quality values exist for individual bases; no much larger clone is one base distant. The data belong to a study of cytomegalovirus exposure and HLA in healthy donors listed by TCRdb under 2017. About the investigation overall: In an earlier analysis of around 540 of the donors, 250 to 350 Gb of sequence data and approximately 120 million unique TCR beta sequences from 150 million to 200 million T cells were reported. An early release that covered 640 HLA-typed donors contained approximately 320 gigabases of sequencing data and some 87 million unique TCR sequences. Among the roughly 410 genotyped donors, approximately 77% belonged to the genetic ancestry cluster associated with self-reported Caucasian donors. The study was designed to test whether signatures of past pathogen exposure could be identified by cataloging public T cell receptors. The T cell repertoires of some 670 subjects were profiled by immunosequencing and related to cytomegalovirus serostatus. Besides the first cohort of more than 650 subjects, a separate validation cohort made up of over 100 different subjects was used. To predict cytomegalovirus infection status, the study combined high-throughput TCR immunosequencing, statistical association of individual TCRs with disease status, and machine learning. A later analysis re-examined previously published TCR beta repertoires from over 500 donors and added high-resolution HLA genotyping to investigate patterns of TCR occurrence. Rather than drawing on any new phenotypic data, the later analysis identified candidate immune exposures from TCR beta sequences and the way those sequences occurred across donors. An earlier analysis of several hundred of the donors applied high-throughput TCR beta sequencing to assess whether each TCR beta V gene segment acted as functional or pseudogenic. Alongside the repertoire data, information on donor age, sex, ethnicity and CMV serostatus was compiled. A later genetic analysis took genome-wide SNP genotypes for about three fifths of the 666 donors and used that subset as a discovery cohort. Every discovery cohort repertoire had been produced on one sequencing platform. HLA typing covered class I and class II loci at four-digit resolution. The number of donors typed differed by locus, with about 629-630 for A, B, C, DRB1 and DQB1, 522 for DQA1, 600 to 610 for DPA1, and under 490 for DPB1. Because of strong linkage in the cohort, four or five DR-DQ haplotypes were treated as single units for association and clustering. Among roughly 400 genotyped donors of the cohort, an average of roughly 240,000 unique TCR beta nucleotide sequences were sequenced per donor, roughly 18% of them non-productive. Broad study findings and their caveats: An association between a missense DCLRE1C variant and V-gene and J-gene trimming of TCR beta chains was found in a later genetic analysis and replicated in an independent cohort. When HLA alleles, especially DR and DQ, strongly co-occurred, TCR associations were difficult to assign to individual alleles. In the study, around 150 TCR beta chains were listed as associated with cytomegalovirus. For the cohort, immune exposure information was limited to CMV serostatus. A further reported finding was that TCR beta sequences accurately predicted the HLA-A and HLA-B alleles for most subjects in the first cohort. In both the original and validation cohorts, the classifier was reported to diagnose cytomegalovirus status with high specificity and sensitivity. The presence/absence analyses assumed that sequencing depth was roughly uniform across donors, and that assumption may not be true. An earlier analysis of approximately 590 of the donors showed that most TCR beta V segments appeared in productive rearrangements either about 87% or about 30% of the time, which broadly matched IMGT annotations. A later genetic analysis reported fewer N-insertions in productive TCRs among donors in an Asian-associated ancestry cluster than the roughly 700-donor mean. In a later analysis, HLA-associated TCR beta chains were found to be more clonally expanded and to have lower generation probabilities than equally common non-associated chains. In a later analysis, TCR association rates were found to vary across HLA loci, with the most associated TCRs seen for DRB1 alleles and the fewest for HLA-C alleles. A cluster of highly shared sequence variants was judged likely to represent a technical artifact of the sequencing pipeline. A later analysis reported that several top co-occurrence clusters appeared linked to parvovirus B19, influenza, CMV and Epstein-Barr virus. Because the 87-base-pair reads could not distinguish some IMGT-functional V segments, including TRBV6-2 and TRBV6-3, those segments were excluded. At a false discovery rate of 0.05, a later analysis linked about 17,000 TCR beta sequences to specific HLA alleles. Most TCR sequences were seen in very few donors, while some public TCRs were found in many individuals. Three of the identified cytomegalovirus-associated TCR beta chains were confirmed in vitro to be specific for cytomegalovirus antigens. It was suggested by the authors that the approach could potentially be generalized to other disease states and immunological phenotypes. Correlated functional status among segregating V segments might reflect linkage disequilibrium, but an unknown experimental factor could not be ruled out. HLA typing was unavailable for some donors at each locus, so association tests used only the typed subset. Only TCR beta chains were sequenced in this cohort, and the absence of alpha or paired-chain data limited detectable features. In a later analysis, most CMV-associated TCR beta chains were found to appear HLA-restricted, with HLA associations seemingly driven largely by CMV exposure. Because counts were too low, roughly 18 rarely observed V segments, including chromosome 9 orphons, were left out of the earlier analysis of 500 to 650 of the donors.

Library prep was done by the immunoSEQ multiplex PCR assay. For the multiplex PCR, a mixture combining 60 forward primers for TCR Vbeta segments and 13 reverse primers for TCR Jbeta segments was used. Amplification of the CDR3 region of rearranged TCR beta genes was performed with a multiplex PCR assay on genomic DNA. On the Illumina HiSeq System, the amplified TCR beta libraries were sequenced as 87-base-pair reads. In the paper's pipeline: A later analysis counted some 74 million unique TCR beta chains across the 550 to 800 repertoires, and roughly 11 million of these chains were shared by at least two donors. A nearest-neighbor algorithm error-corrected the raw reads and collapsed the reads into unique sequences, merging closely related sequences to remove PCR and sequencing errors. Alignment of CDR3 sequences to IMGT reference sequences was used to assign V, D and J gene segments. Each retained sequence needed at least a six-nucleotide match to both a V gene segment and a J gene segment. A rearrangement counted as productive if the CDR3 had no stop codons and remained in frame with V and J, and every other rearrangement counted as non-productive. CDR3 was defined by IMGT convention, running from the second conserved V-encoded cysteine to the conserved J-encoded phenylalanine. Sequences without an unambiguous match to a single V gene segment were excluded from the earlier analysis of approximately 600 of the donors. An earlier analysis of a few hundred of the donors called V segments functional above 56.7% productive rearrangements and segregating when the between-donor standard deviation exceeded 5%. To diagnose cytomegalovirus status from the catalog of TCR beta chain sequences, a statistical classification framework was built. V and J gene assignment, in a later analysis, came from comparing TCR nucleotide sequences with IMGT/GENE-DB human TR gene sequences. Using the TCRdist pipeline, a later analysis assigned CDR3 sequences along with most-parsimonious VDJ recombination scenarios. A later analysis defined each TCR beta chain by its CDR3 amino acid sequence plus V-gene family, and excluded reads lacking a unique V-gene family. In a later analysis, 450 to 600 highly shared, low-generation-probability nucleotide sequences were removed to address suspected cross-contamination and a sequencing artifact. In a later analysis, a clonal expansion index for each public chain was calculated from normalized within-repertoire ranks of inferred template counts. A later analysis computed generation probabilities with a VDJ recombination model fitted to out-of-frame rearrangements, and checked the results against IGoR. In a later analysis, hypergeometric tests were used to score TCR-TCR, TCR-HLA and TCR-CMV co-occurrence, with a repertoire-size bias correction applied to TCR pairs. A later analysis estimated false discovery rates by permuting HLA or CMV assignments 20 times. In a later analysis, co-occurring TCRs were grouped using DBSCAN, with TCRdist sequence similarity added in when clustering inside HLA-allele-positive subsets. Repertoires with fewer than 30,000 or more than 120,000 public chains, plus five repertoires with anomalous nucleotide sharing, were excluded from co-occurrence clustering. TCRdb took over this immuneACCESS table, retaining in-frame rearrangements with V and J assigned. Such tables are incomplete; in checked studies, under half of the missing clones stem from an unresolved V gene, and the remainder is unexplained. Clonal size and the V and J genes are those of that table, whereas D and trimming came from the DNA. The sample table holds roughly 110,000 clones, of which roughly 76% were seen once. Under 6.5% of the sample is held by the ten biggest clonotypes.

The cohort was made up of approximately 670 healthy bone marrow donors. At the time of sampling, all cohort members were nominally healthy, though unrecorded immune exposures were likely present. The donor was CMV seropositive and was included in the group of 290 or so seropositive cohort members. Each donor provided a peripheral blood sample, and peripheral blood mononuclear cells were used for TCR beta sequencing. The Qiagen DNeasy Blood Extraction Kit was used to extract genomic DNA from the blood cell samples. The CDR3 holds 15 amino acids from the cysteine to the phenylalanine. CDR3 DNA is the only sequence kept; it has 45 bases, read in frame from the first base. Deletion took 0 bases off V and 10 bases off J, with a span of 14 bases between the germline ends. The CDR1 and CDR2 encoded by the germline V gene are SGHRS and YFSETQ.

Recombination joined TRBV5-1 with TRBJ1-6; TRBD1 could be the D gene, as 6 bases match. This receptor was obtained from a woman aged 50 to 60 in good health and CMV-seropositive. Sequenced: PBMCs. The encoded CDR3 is CASSLAGRGGSPLHF. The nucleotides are TGCGCCAGCAGCTTGGCGGGCAGGGGCGGATCACCCCTCCACTTT.